This T cell receptor (beta chain) was obtained from a study of control samples from healthy donors and cancer patients. Germline V gives CDR1 SEHNR, CDR2 FQNEAQ (reference sequence). The CDR3 extends over 17 amino acids. V was cut by 2 bases and J by 0 bases, with 16 bases left in between. This clone was detected a few times. The protocol was immunoSEQ multiplex PCR, while the TCRdb copy is restricted to in-frame clones and leaves out a portion. Altogether approximately 70,000 clones are present, 83% being singletons, with the ten largest covering roughly 14%. This sequence was found in a man between 60 and 70 years old in good health. Sequenced: blood. This chain joins TRBV7-9 and TRBJ1-1; no definite D call. The CDR3 reads CASSLTRWQPMNTEAFF. The CDR3, as DNA: TGTGCCAGCAGCTTAACACGTTGGCAGCCGATGAACACTGAAGCTTTCTTT.